This T cell receptor (beta chain) derives from a study of cytomegalovirus exposure and HLA in healthy donors. The CDR3 loop spans 15 amino acids. Trimming at V came to 3 bases and at J to 3 bases, leaving 6 bases not matched to a gene. The germline V gene encodes CDR1 SGHTA and CDR2 FQGNSA. Amplification used 60 Vbeta primers and 13 Jbeta primers. The assay was immunoSEQ multiplex PCR, and TCRdb's table has in-frame clones only and misses some. The table lists roughly 250,000 clones, 84% of them singletons. Findings of the study overall: The study flagged fewer than 200 TCR beta chains as cytomegalovirus-associated.

Note on this clone: The antigen remains unidentified.

The TCR was taken from a woman in her thirties or forties in good health and CMV-seropositive. The sequenced sample was PBMCs. The chain is built from TRBV7-2 and TRBJ2-7; 9 bases line up with TRBD2. CDR3 in DNA: TGTGCCAGCAGCTTTGATGCGGGAGGGCACTACGAGCAGTACTTC. This encodes CASSFDAGGHYEQYF.